What follows are 32 T cell receptor beta chains derived from one specimen sequenced in a study of blood T cells in healthy people across ages. Using a J-beta primer mix together with a sample-barcoded 5' primer, a second PCR was run for 7 to 11 cycles. TCRdb analysed the 5' RACE reads with MiXCR anew, one entry per CDR3 protein. The data contain over a million distinct CDR3 sequences, over 35% of them singletons. The sample was blood. Every receptor here comes from a woman aged 60-75 years in good health.

The V and J genes are TRBV7-8 and TRBJ2-7; D possibly corresponds to TRBD2 (6 bases). Germline V lookup: CDR1 SGHVS, CDR2 FQNEAQ. The CDR3 is 16 residues long. The V end was cut by 5 bases, the J end by 0 bases, with 17 bases between. CDR3 amino acids: CASSRVSRGLSYEQYF. CDR3 sequence (DNA): TGTGCCAGCAGCCGCGTCAGTCGGGGACTCTCCTACGAGCAGTACTTC.

The table lists this clonotype with a few counts. The rearrangement joins TRBV4-1 to TRBJ1-6; D call uncertain. The germline gives CDR1 MGHRA, CDR2 YSYEKL. Trimming left V 0 bases short and J 12 bases short, with 12 bases between. There are 14 residues in the CDR3. The chain's CDR3 is CASSQDRGLQPLHF. The CDR3 region has the DNA TGCGCCAGCAGCCAAGATCGCGGGCTCCAACCCCTCCACTTT.

This clonotype showed up just a few times. This CDR3 reads CASSLPPDRADTQYF. The CDR3 nucleotides are TGTGCCAGCAGCTTGCCCCCGGACAGGGCCGATACGCAGTATTTT. The chain couples TRBV5-6 to TRBJ2-3, with TRBD1 matching 8 bases. Germline V gene lookup returns CDR1 SGHDT and CDR2 YYEEEE. V gave up 1 base and J gave up 6 bases; unmatched junction bases: 7. CDR3 length: 15 amino acids.

The chain links TRBV6-2 or TRBV6-3 to TRBJ1-5; D is possibly TRBD1 (6 bases). The CDR3 has 16 amino acids. V lost 2 bases to trimming and J lost 7 bases, with 18 bases between them. Germline-derived CDR1 and CDR2 are MNHEY and SVGEGT. CDR3 sequence: CASSYPTGEVGQPQHF. As DNA, the CDR3 is TGTGCCAGCAGTTACCCGACAGGTGAGGTGGGGCAGCCCCAGCATTTT.

This clonotype has just a few counts. The chain links TRBV29-1 to TRBJ2-7; D remains ambiguous. The V end lost 4 bases, the J end lost 1 base, and 14 bases lay between the germline ends. Per germline, CDR1 SQVTM and CDR2 ANQGSEA. The CDR3 consists of 14 residues. The CDR3 is CSVVRADDSYEQYF. The CDR3 DNA reads TGCAGCGTTGTAAGGGCAGACGATTCCTACGAGCAGTACTTC.

The chain joins TRBV10-3 to TRBJ2-3, with TRBD2 matching 11 bases. Germline V gives CDR1 ENHRY, CDR2 SYGVKD. The trim removed 3 bases at V and 3 bases at J, leaving 5 bases unmatched. The CDR3 consists of 16 residues. CDR3 coding DNA: TGTGCCATCAGTGAACTAGCGGGAGCGAGTACAGATACGCAGTATTTT. Residues: CAISELAGASTDTQYF.

This clonotype was seen more than once but under ten times. This rearrangement joins TRBV27 to TRBJ2-1; TRBD1 matches 7 bases. The V gene end was trimmed by 2 bases and the J gene end by 7 bases; junction bases not matched to a gene: 5. The CDR3 contains 14 residues. Germline-derived CDR1 and CDR2 are MNHEY and SMNVEV (reference sequence). The CDR3 region is CASSLTETGNEQFF. The CDR3 coding sequence is TGTGCCAGCAGTTTAACAGAGACAGGGAATGAGCAGTTCTTC.

This clonotype has at least ten counts. The J gene is TRBJ1-2, the V gene TRBV9, with 7 nucleotides matching TRBD1. From germline, CDR1 is SGDLS and CDR2 YYNGEE. V lost 6 bases, J lost 2 bases, and 4 bases stayed unmatched. CDR3 length: 13 residues. CDR3 in amino acids: CASTPGQNYGYTF. In nucleotides, the CDR3 is TGTGCCAGCACACCGGGACAGAACTATGGCTACACCTTC. Full variable domain (rest looked up from reference TRBV9 and TRBJ1-2): DSGVTQTPKHLITATGQRVTLRCSPRSGDLSVYWYQQSLDQGLQFLIQYYNGEERAKGNILERFSAQQFPDLHSELNLSSLELGDSALYFCASTPGQNYGYTFGSGTRLTVV.

This clonotype was seen a handful of times. The chain is built from TRBV29-1 and TRBJ2-1; D assignment may be TRBD1 or TRBD2 (5 bases each). V was trimmed by 7 bases and J by 4 bases, leaving 17 bases between them. The CDR3 covers 14 residues. Germline CDR1 and CDR2: SQVTM and ANQGSEA. The CDR3 DNA is TGCAGCGCTCTACTAGTTAGGGGTTACAATGAGCAGTTCTTC. Translation gives CSALLVRGYNEQFF.

The rearrangement joins TRBV27 to TRBJ2-7; weak D call: TRBD1 (5 bases). The CDR3 is 15 amino acids. V gave up 6 bases and J gave up 4 bases, with 19 bases separating them. CDR1 MNHEY and CDR2 SMNVEV come from the germline V gene (reference sequence). The CDR3 spells CASSPTVSPGYEQYF. The CDR3 coding sequence is TGTGCCAGCAGCCCGACAGTTAGCCCGGGTTACGAGCAGTACTTC.

This sequence joins TRBV20-1 and TRBJ2-5, with TRBD2 matching over 11 bases. The CDR3 contains 18 residues. The V gene's germline CDR1 is DFQATT and CDR2 SNEGSKA (reference sequence). Trimming removed 1 base from V and 5 bases from J; junction bases left unmatched: 15. The CDR3 region has the DNA TGCAGTGCTAGAGGGCTAGCGGGAGGTACTTGGCGATTGGAGACCCAGTACTTC. Protein product: CSARGLAGGTWRLETQYF.

The V gene is TRBV6-1, the J gene TRBJ1-5; 7 bases map to TRBD1. This CDR3 region has 15 residues. The J segment lost 3 bases and the V segment lost 6 bases, leaving 8 bases of the junction unmatched. The germline CDR1 and CDR2 sequences are MNHNS and SASEGT. CDR3 nucleotides: TGTGCCAGCAGAAACGCCGGGACAGTCAATCAGCCCCAGCATTTT. It translates to CASRNAGTVNQPQHF.

The rearrangement uses TRBV7-2 and TRBJ2-4; 9 bases match TRBD2. Trimming at V came to 1 base and at J to 13 bases, leaving 11 bases not matched to a gene. Germline V lookup: CDR1 SGHTA, CDR2 FQGNSA. The CDR3 is made up of 15 amino acids. The DNA of the CDR3 is TGTGCCAGCAGCTTAGGGTCAACTAGCGGGTCCGCGCAGTACTTC. Residues: CASSLGSTSGSAQYF. The full variable domain, completed using reference TRBV7-2 and TRBJ2-4, is GAGVSQSPSNKVTEKGKDVELRCDPISGHTALYWYRQSLGQGLEFLIYFQGNSAPDKSGLPSDRFSAERTGGSVSTLTIQRTQQEDSAVYLCASSLGSTSGSAQYFGAGTRLSVL.

The V call is TRBV7-7, the J call TRBJ2-5; possibly TRBD2 for D (5 bases). V was shortened by 4 bases and J by 11 bases, with 23 bases between the two germline ends. In germline, CDR1 is SSHAT, CDR2 FNYEAQ (reference sequence). The CDR3 has 15 amino acids. DNA of the CDR3: TGTGCCAGCAGCTACCGTGGTGGGTCTCGGGATGAGCAGTACTTC. Translating it yields CASSYRGGSRDEQYF.

This clonotype has a handful of counts. V is TRBV27 and J is TRBJ2-7; D ambiguous. Germline assignment: CDR1 MNHEY and CDR2 SMNVEV (reference sequence). V lost 8 bases and J lost 5, with 16 bases in between. The CDR3 consists of 13 residues. The CDR3 DNA is TGTGCCAGCTCTGCCCCCTACATCGACGAGCAGTACTTC. Residues: CASSAPYIDEQYF.

This clonotype came up a few times. The chain links TRBV29-1 to TRBJ2-7, with 7 bases fitting TRBD2. The V gene's germline CDR1 is SQVTM and CDR2 ANQGSEA. The CDR3 has 13 residues. J gave up 1 base and V 4 bases, and 4 bases lay outside the gene matches. CDR3 DNA sequence: TGCAGCGTTGTCGGGGGGTATTCCTACGAGCAGTACTTC. The encoded protein is CSVVGGYSYEQYF.

This clonotype was counted only a few times. The chain is built from TRBV24-1 and TRBJ2-3; perhaps TRBD2 as D (6 bases). CDR3 length equals 16 residues. Germline values: CDR1 KGHDR, CDR2 SFDVKD. With 6 bases removed from V and 1 base from J, the gap between germline ends came to 16 bases. The CDR3 loop reads CATSSGQAGRTDTQYF. The CDR3, as DNA: TGTGCCACCAGTTCGGGGCAAGCGGGCCGCACAGATACGCAGTATTTT.

The chain joins TRBV20-1 to TRBJ2-5; D is ambiguous. The CDR3 covers 17 residues. Trimming left V 0 bases short and J 2 bases short, with 19 bases between. Germline V gene sequence: CDR1 DFQATT, CDR2 SNEGSKA (reference sequence). The CDR3 region has the DNA TGCAGTGCTAGAGATCCGGGCGGCCGAGTGCGGCAAGAGACCCAGTACTTC. As protein: CSARDPGGRVRQETQYF.

This clonotype was observed a handful of times. J is TRBJ2-2 and V is TRBV10-3; 10 bases are a match to TRBD2. This CDR3 has 15 residues. Germline loops: CDR1 ENHRY, CDR2 SYGVKD. With V trimmed by 4 bases and J by 4 bases, 3 bases remained unmatched. CDR3: CAISASGSGTGELFF. The CDR3 DNA sequence: TGTGCCATCAGTGCTAGCGGGAGCGGCACCGGGGAGCTGTTTTTT.

The CDR3: CASSHLDRRQQYF. The DNA for the CDR3 is TGCGCCAGCAGCCACTTGGACAGAAGGCAGCAGTACTTC. The V gene is TRBV4-1, the J gene TRBJ2-7, with D maybe TRBD1 (6 bases). V lost 3 bases and J 8 bases, leaving 14 bases between the germline ends. The CDR3 extends over 13 amino acids. Germline CDR1 reads MGHRA; CDR2 reads YSYEKL.

This clonotype occurred a few times. The chain has TRBV24-1 and TRBJ2-1; the D gene is possibly TRBD2 (6 bases). Per germline, CDR1 KGHDR and CDR2 SFDVKD. The ends were cut back, 5 bases at V and 4 bases at J, with 14 bases in the middle. There are 15 residues in the CDR3. The CDR3 here is CATSAPAEGYNEQFF. The DNA for the CDR3 is TGTGCCACCAGTGCCCCGGCGGAGGGATACAATGAGCAGTTCTTC.

The chain recombines TRBV6-1 with TRBJ2-7; 9 bases line up with TRBD2. The CDR3 runs to 13 residues. The germline CDR1 and CDR2 sequences are MNHNS and SASEGT. After removal of 2 bases from V and 6 bases from J, the junction contained 2 bases not matched to a gene. The CDR3 region is CASSELAGLEQYF. The CDR3 nucleotides read TGTGCCAGCAGTGAACTAGCGGGACTCGAGCAGTACTTC.

The V gene is TRBV29-1, the J gene TRBJ2-7, with TRBD1 matching over 11 bases. The CDR3 runs 13 residues. V trimming: 7 bases; J trimming: 7 bases; junction bases outside the gene matches: 9. The germline CDR1 and CDR2 sequences are SQVTM and ANQGSEA. CDR3 sequence reads: CSGGQGAGREQYF. In nucleotides, the CDR3 is TGCAGCGGTGGACAGGGGGCGGGAAGGGAGCAGTACTTC.

This clonotype was seen a few times. The chain recombines TRBV28 with TRBJ2-6; D is possibly TRBD1 (5 bases). The CDR3 extends over 15 amino acids. V was cut by 4 bases and J by 2 bases, with 9 bases left in between. Germline values: CDR1 MDHEN, CDR2 SYDVKM. Here the CDR3 DNA reads TGTGCCAGCAGTTCCCTCAGGGCTGGGGCCAACGTCCTGACTTTC. Translated, it gives CASSSLRAGANVLTF.

On this clonotype itself: This may be a read error: a much more frequent sequence differs by one nucleotide. The chain has TRBV15 and TRBJ2-1, with D perhaps matching TRBD2 (6 bases). V dropped 5 bases and J dropped 7 bases, with 15 bases sitting between them. Germline V gives CDR1 LNHNV, CDR2 YYDKDF (reference sequence). The CDR3 has 14 amino acids. CDR3 coding DNA: TGTGCCACCAGCCCTACTAGCATAGGTAATGAGCAGTTCTTC. Its protein product is CATSPTSIGNEQFF.

This clonotype was seen a few times. The chain couples TRBV7-2 to TRBJ2-1; 13 bases fit TRBD2. The length of the CDR3 is 16 residues. V gave up 3 bases and J gave up 7 bases; unmatched junction bases: 6. From germline, CDR1 is SGHTA and CDR2 FQGNSA. CDR3 DNA sequence: TGTGCCAGCAGCTTTAGTGGGACTAGCGGGGTTAATGAGCAGTTCTTC. It encodes CASSFSGTSGVNEQFF.

Regarding this clonotype: Compared with germline, one end of the junction differs, possibly owing to a read error. The J gene is TRBJ2-3, the V gene TRBV6-5; D call uncertain. The CDR3 has 14 amino acids. CDR1 is MNHEY, CDR2 SVGAGI, per germline. This CDR3 reads CARRISLSTDTQYF. The CDR3 DNA reads TGTGCCCGCAGAATTAGCCTTAGCACAGATACGCAGTATTTT.

The rearrangement links TRBV6-2 or TRBV6-3 to TRBJ1-5; D is unclear. Germline CDR1 and CDR2: MNHEY and SVGEGT. The V end was cut by 0 bases, the J end by 4 bases, with 10 bases between. The CDR3 is made up of 15 amino acids. The CDR3 DNA follows: TGTGCCAGCAGTTACTCATGGCAAGGAAATCAGCCCCAGCATTTT. Amino acid sequence: CASSYSWQGNQPQHF.

Only one count was recorded for this clonotype. The CDR3 DNA sequence: TGTGCCAGCAGTGAAGCGCCCGGTTCTTACAATGAGCAGTTCTTC. It translates to CASSEAPGSYNEQFF. The gene calls are TRBV6-1 and TRBJ2-1; D call uncertain. The V gene lost 0 bases and the J gene lost 4 bases, with 10 bases spanning the gap. Germline loops: CDR1 MNHNS, CDR2 SASEGT. This CDR3 has 15 amino acids.

The sample holds a few counts of this clonotype. This chain joins TRBV4-1 and TRBJ2-1; 8 bases align to TRBD2. CDR1 and CDR2 from the germline V gene are MGHRA and YSYEKL. V lost 5 bases, J lost 8 bases, and 11 bases stayed unmatched. The CDR3 runs to 15 residues. The CDR3 loop is CASSVPGGRRDEQFF. In DNA form, the CDR3 reads TGCGCCAGCAGCGTGCCCGGCGGGAGGAGGGATGAGCAGTTCTTC.

J is TRBJ2-1 and V is TRBV5-6; D is possibly TRBD2 (5 bases). Trimming left V 0 bases short and J 3 bases short, with 16 bases between. The V gene's germline CDR1 is SGHDT and CDR2 YYEEEE. The CDR3 sequence is 17 residues long. For the CDR3, the DNA is TGTGCCAGCAGCTTGGTTAAGGGCGGGCAAGTCTACAATGAGCAGTTCTTC. Translation: CASSLVKGGQVYNEQFF.

The chain combines TRBV12-3 or TRBV12-4 with TRBJ2-7; the match to TRBD2 covers 7 bases. J was trimmed by 3 bases and V by 6 bases; bases with no gene match: 8. The CDR3 contains 14 residues. The CDR3: CASRGGLGDYEQYF. The CDR3 nucleotides read TGTGCCAGCAGGGGCGGACTAGGGGACTACGAGCAGTACTTC.